One sample yielded the 21 T cell receptor beta chains listed below, sequenced in a study of T cell repertoires in cytomegalovirus infection. MiXCR was run by TCRdb on the reads, yielding one entry per CDR3 protein. Counted here are 350,000 to 550,000 distinct CDR3 sequences, around 32% occurring once; the ten biggest clones make up approximately 14%. Input material: PBMCs. The receptors come from a human donor in good health (CMV status not recorded). Some clones in this sample may be carry-over from other donors' samples.

The chain employs TRBV11-2 and TRBJ2-1, with D possibly TRBD2 on 6 matching bases. V dropped 2 bases and J dropped 10 bases, with 18 bases sitting between them. Per germline, CDR1 SGHAT and CDR2 FQNNGV. The CDR3 extends over 15 amino acids. Here the CDR3 reads CASSLQTHPEGEQFF. The CDR3 DNA follows: TGTGCCAGCAGCTTACAGACCCACCCGGAGGGGGAGCAGTTCTTC.

This clonotype was picked up a small number of times. The chain joins TRBV19 to TRBJ2-2, with D possibly TRBD2 on 5 matching bases. Trimming stripped 7 bases from V and 2 bases from J, with 14 bases between. Germline V CDR1 and CDR2: LNHDA, SQIVND (reference sequence). The CDR3 loop spans 15 amino acids. The chain's CDR3 is CASTGGRTNTGELFF. The DNA of the CDR3 is TGTGCCAGTACCGGAGGACGGACTAACACCGGGGAGCTGTTTTTT.

This clonotype was seen a few times. The gene calls are TRBV10-3 and TRBJ2-7, with D possibly matching TRBD1 (5 bases). Trimming took off 4 bases at V and 2 bases at J, with 9 bases between the two ends. Germline CDR1 is ENHRY and CDR2 is SYGVKD. The CDR3 contains 13 residues. The CDR3 sequence: CAISVGHTYEQYF. The CDR3 region has the DNA TGTGCCATCAGTGTCGGACATACCTACGAGCAGTACTTC.

The genes are TRBV2 and TRBJ2-1; TRBD1 might be the D (5 bases). This CDR3 is built from 15 residues. Trimming removed 3 bases from V and 4 bases from J, with 13 bases in between. Per the germline V gene, CDR1 is SNHLY and CDR2 is FYNNEI. CDR3 residues: CASSDWTRPYNEQFF. CDR3 sequence (DNA): TGTGCCAGCAGTGATTGGACACGGCCGTACAATGAGCAGTTCTTC. Based on the CDR3 plus reference TRBV2 and TRBJ2-1, the full variable domain is EPEVTQTPSHQVTQMGQEVILRCVPISNHLYFYWYRQILGQKVEFLVSFYNNEISEKSEIFDDQFSVERPDGSNFTLKIRSTKLEDSAMYFCASSDWTRPYNEQFFGPGTRLTVL.

This clonotype was counted at least ten times. The chain uses TRBV7-2 and TRBJ2-3; the D is unclear. In germline, CDR1 is SGHTA, CDR2 FQGNSA. V was trimmed by 2 bases and J by 3 bases, leaving 9 bases between them. The CDR3 sequence is 14 residues long. Here the CDR3 reads CASSLTSLTDTQYF. For the CDR3, the DNA is TGTGCCAGCAGCTTAACGTCACTAACAGATACGCAGTATTTT.

This clonotype was seen at least ten times. The chain has TRBV7-8 and TRBJ2-3, with 8 bases fitting TRBD2. The CDR3 is 16 residues long. The germline CDR1 and CDR2 sequences are SGHVS and FQNEAQ. V lost 1 base to trimming and J lost 3 bases; unmatched junction nucleotides: 6. The CDR3 sequence: CASSLGARGGTDTQYF. The DNA of the CDR3 is TGTGCCAGCAGCTTAGGGGCCCGGGGGGGGACAGATACGCAGTATTTT.

Note on this clonotype: This may be a read error: a much more frequent sequence differs by one nucleotide. V is TRBV11-2 and J is TRBJ2-3, with D perhaps matching TRBD2 (5 bases). The CDR3 runs to 16 residues. The V gene's germline CDR1 is SGHAT and CDR2 FQNNGV. Trimming removed 3 bases from V and 4 bases from J, with 17 bases in between. The DNA of the CDR3 is TGTGCCAGCAGCTTTTTGGCCGGACTTAGCTCAGATACGCAGTATTTT. Translation gives CASSFLAGLSSDTQYF.

This rearrangement joins TRBV6-1 to TRBJ1-1; a possible D gene is TRBD1 (6 bases). Germline V gene lookup returns CDR1 MNHNS and CDR2 SASEGT. Trimming left V 3 bases short and J 1 base short, with 12 bases between. CDR3 length: 15 amino acids. This CDR3 reads CASSEPGQPNTEAFF. The CDR3 DNA sequence: TGTGCCAGCAGTGAGCCTGGACAGCCGAACACTGAAGCTTTCTTT.

Note on this clonotype: A read error is likely, as this CDR3 ends without the conserved phenylalanine or tryptophan. The rearrangement joins TRBV4-1 to TRBJ2-3; 7 nucleotides match TRBD2. Germline CDR1 and CDR2: MGHRA and YSYEKL. Losses at the gene ends were 0 bases for V and 3 bases for J; bases not matched to a gene: 3. The CDR3 covers 15 residues. CDR3: CASSQDPGGTDTQYL. The CDR3 nucleotides read TGCGCCAGCAGCCAAGACCCCGGGGGGACAGATACGCAGTATCTT.

In this sample, this clonotype turned up many times. The J gene is TRBJ1-3, the V gene TRBV7-9, with TRBD1 matching over 7 bases. V lost 3 bases and J lost 2; bases outside the gene matches: 1. Germline CDR1 and CDR2: SEHNR and FQNEAQ (reference sequence). The CDR3 contains 14 residues. In DNA, the CDR3 is TGTGCCAGCAGCTTTGGACAGGCTGGAAACACCATATATTTT. Residues: CASSFGQAGNTIYF. The full variable domain, with the rest looked up from reference TRBV7-9 and TRBJ1-3, is DTGVSQNPRHKITKRGQNVTFRCDPISEHNRLYWYRQTLGQGPEFLTYFQNEAQLEKSRLLSDRFSAERPKGSFSTLEIQRTEQGDSAMYLCASSFGQAGNTIYFGEGSWLTVV.

This clonotype was found a few times. The V call is TRBV7-8, the J call TRBJ1-3; D gene uncertain. V lost 5 bases and J 0 bases, leaving 14 bases between the germline ends. CDR1 is SGHVS and CDR2 is FQNEAQ in the germline V gene. The CDR3 consists of 16 residues. The CDR3 DNA sequence: TGTGCCAGCAGCCACTTGACGGCCCCCTCTGGAAACACCATATATTTT. Translated, it gives CASSHLTAPSGNTIYF.

This clonotype came up many times. The J gene is TRBJ1-1, the V gene TRBV6-6; D unresolved. The ends were cut back, 7 bases at V and 1 base at J, with 10 bases in the middle. CDR1 is MNHNY, CDR2 SVGAGI, per germline (reference sequence). The CDR3 covers 13 residues. The CDR3 region is CASIQTGNTEAFF. Written as DNA, the CDR3 is TGTGCCAGCATCCAGACGGGGAACACTGAAGCTTTCTTT.

The chain employs TRBV4-3 and TRBJ2-3; D not resolved. The CDR3 is 16 residues long. The germline V gene encodes CDR1 LGHNA and CDR2 YSLEER. V was cut by 1 base and J by 0 bases, with 11 bases left in between. The CDR3, as DNA: TGCGCCAGCAGCCAAGGGTTAGCTACTAGCACAGATACGCAGTATTTT. This encodes CASSQGLATSTDTQYF.

The V gene is TRBV3-1, the J gene TRBJ2-3; D could derive from TRBD1 or TRBD2 (6 bases each). The CDR3 sequence is 15 residues long. Germline CDR1 LGHDT, CDR2 YNNKEL (reference sequence). The V and J ends lost 4 bases and 2 bases respectively, with 13 bases between them. CDR3: CASSLGGLLTDTQYF. DNA for the CDR3: TGTGCCAGCAGCCTCGGGGGCCTCCTCACAGATACGCAGTATTTT.

This clonotype has a handful of counts. This chain uses TRBV5-8 with TRBJ2-1; D tentatively reads TRBD1 or TRBD2 (6 bases each). CDR1 is SGHTS and CDR2 is YDEGEE in the germline V gene. The CDR3 covers 14 residues. V was cut by 6 bases and J by 8 bases, with 18 bases left in between. CDR3 amino acids: CASKQRGPGDEQFF. The CDR3 DNA sequence: TGTGCCAGCAAACAACGGGGGCCGGGGGATGAGCAGTTCTTC.

The J gene is TRBJ2-1, the V gene TRBV5-1; TRBD2 aligns across 16 bases. J lost 8 bases, V lost 4 bases, and 9 bases had no gene match. CDR3 length: 17 residues. Germline values: CDR1 SGHRS, CDR2 YFSETQ. The CDR3 loop is CASSTSPGLAGGYEQFF. CDR3 nucleotides: TGCGCCAGCAGCACCTCGCCGGGACTAGCGGGGGGGTATGAGCAGTTCTTC.

In the case of this clonotype: This may be a read error, as it is one base from a much larger clone. The chain combines TRBV7-2 with TRBJ2-3; possible D gene TRBD2, 5 bases. Germline V gene sequence: CDR1 SGHTA, CDR2 FQGNSA. This CDR3 region has 15 residues. The CDR3 DNA reads as TGTGCCAGAAGCTTAGCGCGAGACCGCACAGATACGCAGTATTTT. It is translated as CARSLARDRTDTQYF.

The V call is TRBV12-3 or TRBV12-4, the J call TRBJ1-3, with a possible D match to TRBD1 (6 bases). The CDR3 runs to 15 residues. Trimming cost V 5 bases and J 0 bases, with 11 bases left between them. Here the CDR3 reads CASSRLGGSGNTIYF. In DNA form, the CDR3 reads TGTGCCAGCAGTCGCTTAGGGGGCTCTGGAAACACCATATATTTT.

This clonotype showed up just a few times. The gene calls are TRBV24-1 and TRBJ2-1, with 9 bases fitting TRBD1. J gave up 7 bases and V 4 bases, and 7 bases lay outside the gene matches. In germline, CDR1 is KGHDR, CDR2 SFDVKD. The CDR3 has 15 amino acids. The CDR3 bases are TGTGCCACCAGTGAACACAGGGGGCTGGCGAATGAGCAGTTCTTC. Its translation: CATSEHRGLANEQFF.

This clonotype showed up just a few times. The chain recombines TRBV20-1 with TRBJ2-7; D unresolved. Germline CDR1 reads DFQATT; CDR2 reads SNEGSKA (reference sequence). V lost 5 bases, J lost 2 bases, and 10 bases lay in between. The CDR3 spans 12 residues. CDR3 loop: CSAHVQTYEQYF. CDR3 sequence (DNA): TGCAGTGCTCATGTACAGACCTACGAGCAGTACTTC.

This chain uses TRBV12-3 or TRBV12-4 with TRBJ2-1, with 7 nucleotides matching TRBD2. The CDR3 consists of 15 residues. J lost 5 bases, V lost 3 bases, and 7 bases had no gene match. CDR3 protein: CASSLWGGLDNEQFF. CDR3 nucleotides: TGTGCCAGCAGTTTGTGGGGGGGTCTAGACAATGAGCAGTTCTTC.